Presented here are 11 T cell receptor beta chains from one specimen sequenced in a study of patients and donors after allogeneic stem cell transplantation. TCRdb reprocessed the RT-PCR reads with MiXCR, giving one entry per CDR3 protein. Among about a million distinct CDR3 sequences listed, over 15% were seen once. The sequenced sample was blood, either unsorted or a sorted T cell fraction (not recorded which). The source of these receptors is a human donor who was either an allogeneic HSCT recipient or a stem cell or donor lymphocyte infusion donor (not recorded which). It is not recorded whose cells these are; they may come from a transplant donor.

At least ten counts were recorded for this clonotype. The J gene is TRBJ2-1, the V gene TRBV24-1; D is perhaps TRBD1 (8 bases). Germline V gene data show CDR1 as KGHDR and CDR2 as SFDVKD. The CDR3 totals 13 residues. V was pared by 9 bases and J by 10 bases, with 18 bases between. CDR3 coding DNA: TGTGCCACCCGGGGGGCAGGGGGCAACGAGCAGTTCTTC. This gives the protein CATRGAGGNEQFF.

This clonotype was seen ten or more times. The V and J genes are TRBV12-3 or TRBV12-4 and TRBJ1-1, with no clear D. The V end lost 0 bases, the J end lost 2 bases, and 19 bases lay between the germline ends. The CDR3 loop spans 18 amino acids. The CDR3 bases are TGTGCCAGCAGTTTAGCGCTTGGCGAAACGGCCCAAAACACTGAAGCTTTCTTT. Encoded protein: CASSLALGETAQNTEAFF.

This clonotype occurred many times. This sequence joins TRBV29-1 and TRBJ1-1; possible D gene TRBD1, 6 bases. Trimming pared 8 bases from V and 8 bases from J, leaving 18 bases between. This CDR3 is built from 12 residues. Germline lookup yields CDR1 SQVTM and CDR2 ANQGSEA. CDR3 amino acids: CSFYSSRGEAFF. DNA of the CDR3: TGCAGCTTCTACAGCAGTAGGGGGGAAGCTTTCTTT.

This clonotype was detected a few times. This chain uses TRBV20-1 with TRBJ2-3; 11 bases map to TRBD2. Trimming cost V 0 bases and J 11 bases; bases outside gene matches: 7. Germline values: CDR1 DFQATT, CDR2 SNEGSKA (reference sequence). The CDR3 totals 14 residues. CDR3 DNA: TGCAGTGCTAGAGATCTACTAGCGGGAGTTATGCAGTATTTT. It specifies CSARDLLAGVMQYF.

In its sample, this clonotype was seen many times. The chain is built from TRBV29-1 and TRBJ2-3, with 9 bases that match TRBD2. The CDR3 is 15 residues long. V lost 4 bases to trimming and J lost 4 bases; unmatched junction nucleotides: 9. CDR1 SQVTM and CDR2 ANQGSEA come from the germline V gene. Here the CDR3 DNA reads TGCAGCGTTGGGCTAGCGGGATCGGTCGCAGATACGCAGTATTTT. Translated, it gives CSVGLAGSVADTQYF.

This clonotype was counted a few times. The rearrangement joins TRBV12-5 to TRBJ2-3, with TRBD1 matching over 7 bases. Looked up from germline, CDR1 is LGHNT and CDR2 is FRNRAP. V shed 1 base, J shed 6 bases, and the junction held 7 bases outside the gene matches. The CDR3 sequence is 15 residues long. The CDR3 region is CASGLGQGDQDTQYF. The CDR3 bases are TGTGCTAGTGGTTTGGGACAGGGTGATCAGGATACGCAGTATTTT.

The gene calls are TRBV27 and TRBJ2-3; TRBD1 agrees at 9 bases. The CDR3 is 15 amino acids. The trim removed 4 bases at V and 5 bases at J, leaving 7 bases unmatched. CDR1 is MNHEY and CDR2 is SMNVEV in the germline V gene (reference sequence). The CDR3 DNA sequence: TGTGCCAGCAGTTCACAGGGGGCGTGGGTAGATACGCAGTATTTT. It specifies CASSSQGAWVDTQYF.

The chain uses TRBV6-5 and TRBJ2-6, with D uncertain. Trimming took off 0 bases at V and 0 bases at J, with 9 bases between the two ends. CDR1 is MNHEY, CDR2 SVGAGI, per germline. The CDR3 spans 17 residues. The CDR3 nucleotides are TGTGCCAGCAGTTACTCCCCTAAGAGCTCTGGGGCCAACGTCCTGACTTTC. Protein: CASSYSPKSSGANVLTF.

The CDR3: CASSLYRHSNQPQHF. Written as DNA, the CDR3 is TGTGCCAGCAGTCTATACAGACATAGCAATCAGCCCCAGCATTTT. The chain is built from TRBV27 and TRBJ1-5; D uncertain. The CDR3 covers 15 residues. Trimming removed 5 bases at V and 0 bases at J, with 11 bases between. CDR1 MNHEY and CDR2 SMNVEV come from the germline V gene (reference sequence).

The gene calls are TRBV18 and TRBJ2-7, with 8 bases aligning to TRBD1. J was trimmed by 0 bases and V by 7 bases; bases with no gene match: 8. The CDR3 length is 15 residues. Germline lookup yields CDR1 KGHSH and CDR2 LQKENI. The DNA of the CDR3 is TGTGCCAGCTTCCAACGGACAGGGAGCTCCTACGAGCAGTACTTC. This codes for CASFQRTGSSYEQYF.

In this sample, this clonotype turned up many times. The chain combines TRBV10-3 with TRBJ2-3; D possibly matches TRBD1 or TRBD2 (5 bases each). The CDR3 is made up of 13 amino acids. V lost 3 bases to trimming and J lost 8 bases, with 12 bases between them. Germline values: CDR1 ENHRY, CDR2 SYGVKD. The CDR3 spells CAISDSGTSTQYF. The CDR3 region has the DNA TGTGCCATCAGTGACTCCGGGACGTCTACGCAGTATTTT.